The 18 T cell receptor beta chains presented below share a single source sample, sequenced in a study of vaccination effects on CD4 cells after COVID-19. Before any sequencing was done, the ViraFEST assay used viral peptide pools to expand antigen-specific CD4+ T cells. A roughly ten-day culture period preceded the isolation of CD4+ T cells. Prior SARS-CoV-2 infection was absent in the vaccine recipients, as shown by negative nucleocapsid antibodies. The table came from immunoSEQ multiplex PCR; TCRdb's copy has only in-frame clones and leaves some out. There are 71,000 or so clones in the sample; approximately 70% occur only once, and over 4% lies in the top ten. These receptors' antigens are unknown. The specimen was CD4+ T cells from PBMCs cultured with HCoV-OC43 spike peptides, collected before COVID-19 vaccination. Subset given: HCoV-OC43 spike overlapping peptide pool stimulation. Receptors originate from a human donor who received a COVID-19 vaccine.

This rearrangement joins TRBV10-2 to TRBJ2-5; D possibly matches TRBD1 or TRBD2 (6 bases each). V lost 3 bases to trimming and J lost 4 bases, with 15 bases between them. Germline CDR1 is WSHSY and CDR2 is SAAADI. This CDR3 has 15 residues. This chain's CDR3 is CASSDFGGRGETQYF. DNA for the CDR3: TGCGCCAGCAGTGATTTTGGGGGGCGAGGAGAGACCCAGTACTTC.

J is TRBJ2-1 and V is TRBV6-2 or TRBV6-3; 7 bases align to TRBD1. The germline V gene encodes CDR1 MNHEY and CDR2 SVGEGT. This CDR3 is 16 amino acids long. The trim removed 5 bases at V and 0 bases at J, leaving 7 bases unmatched. Here the CDR3 reads CASSNPGTASYNEQFF. As DNA, the CDR3 is TGTGCCAGCAGTAATCCCGGGACAGCCTCCTACAATGAGCAGTTCTTC.

The chain joins TRBV5-5 to TRBJ2-2; TRBD2 agrees at 8 bases. The germline V gene has CDR1 SGHKS and CDR2 YYEKEE (reference sequence). CDR3 length equals 14 residues. V trimming: 5 bases; J trimming: 1 base; junction bases outside the gene matches: 1. The CDR3 sequence is CASRRGGNTGELFF. CDR3 sequence (DNA): TGTGCCAGCAGACGGGGGGGGAACACCGGGGAGCTGTTTTTT.

V is TRBV28 and J is TRBJ1-5, with D maybe TRBD1 (5 bases). CDR1 MDHEN and CDR2 SYDVKM come from the germline V gene. V was cut by 9 bases and J by 1 base, with 19 bases left in between. The CDR3 spans 16 residues. The CDR3 spells CASRAYRLLSNQPQHF. The CDR3 DNA reads TGTGCCAGTAGAGCGTACAGGCTATTGAGCAATCAGCCCCAGCATTTT. The entire variable domain, with the rest obtained from reference TRBV28 and TRBJ1-5, is as follows: DVKVTQSSRYLVKRTGEKVFLECVQDMDHENMFWYRQDPGLGLRLIYFSYDVKMKEKGDIPEGYSVSREKKERFSLILESASTNQTSMYLCASRAYRLLSNQPQHFGDGTRLSIL.

The rearrangement uses TRBV7-2 and TRBJ2-1, with D tentatively TRBD2 (7 bases). This CDR3 comprises 16 residues. In germline, CDR1 is SGHTA, CDR2 FQGNSA. Trimming took off 1 base at V and 2 bases at J, with 12 bases between the two ends. CDR3 bases: TGTGCCAGCAGCTTAGGCGGGGGCGCCCCCTACAATGAGCAGTTCTTC. Its protein product is CASSLGGGAPYNEQFF.

The chain uses TRBV4-3 and TRBJ2-7; 8 bases map to TRBD1. This CDR3 has 17 residues. Germline values: CDR1 LGHNA, CDR2 YSLEER. The J segment lost 7 bases and the V segment lost 1 base, leaving 15 bases of the junction unmatched. The CDR3 protein is CASSQGLRTGKVGEQYV. CDR3 nucleotide sequence: TGCGCCAGCAGCCAAGGCCTCCGGACAGGGAAGGTAGGAGAGCAGTACGTC.

This clone was seen more than once but under ten times. This chain joins TRBV15 and TRBJ1-1, with D possibly being TRBD1 (6 bases). The CDR3 length is 16 residues. CDR1 and CDR2 (germline): LNHNV, YYDKDF (reference sequence). Trimming removed 3 bases from V and 2 bases from J, with 16 bases in between. The CDR3: CATSSPLGTSNTEAFF. In DNA form, the CDR3 reads TGTGCCACCAGCAGCCCGCTGGGGACAAGCAACACTGAAGCTTTCTTT.

The chain combines TRBV24-1 with TRBJ2-1; either TRBD1 or TRBD2 may supply D (5 bases each). The CDR3 runs to 15 residues. Trimming shortened V by 5 bases and J by 0 bases, and 10 bases separated the two germline ends. CDR1 and CDR2 (germline): KGHDR, SFDVKD. CDR3 protein: CATSAGTVSYNEQFF. CDR3 coding DNA: TGTGCCACCAGTGCAGGGACGGTCTCCTACAATGAGCAGTTCTTC.

The chain joins TRBV6-2 or TRBV6-3 to TRBJ2-2, with a weak D call TRBD1 (5 bases). This CDR3 comprises 17 residues. The germline V gene encodes CDR1 MNHEY and CDR2 SVGEGT. Trimming pared 4 bases from V and 1 base from J, leaving 16 bases between. The CDR3 region has the DNA TGTGCCAGCAGTTGGTTGACAGATCCTAAGAACACCGGGGAGCTGTTTTTT. As protein: CASSWLTDPKNTGELFF.

This clone was seen a few times. This chain links TRBV10-3 with TRBJ1-2; D may be TRBD1 (6 bases). The ends were cut back, 5 bases at V and 4 bases at J, with 14 bases in the middle. The CDR3 consists of 14 residues. Looked up from germline, CDR1 is ENHRY and CDR2 is SYGVKD. CDR3 in amino acids: CAISYGQSSYGYTF. In DNA, the CDR3 is TGTGCCATCAGTTATGGACAGTCGAGCTATGGCTACACCTTC.

The chain links TRBV25-1 to TRBJ1-2; 7 nucleotides match TRBD1. Per the germline V gene, CDR1 is MGHDK and CDR2 is SYGVNS. J gave up 2 bases and V 6 bases, and 12 bases lay outside the gene matches. This CDR3 has 16 residues. CDR3 residues: CASSPLQGTTNYGYTF. The CDR3 nucleotides read TGTGCCAGCAGCCCGCTACAGGGGACTACAAACTATGGCTACACCTTC.

There are a few counts of this clone. This chain uses TRBV2 with TRBJ1-5; D perhaps matches TRBD1 (5 bases). Per the germline V gene, CDR1 is SNHLY and CDR2 is FYNNEI. The CDR3 runs to 13 residues. Deletions cut 3 bases from V and 5 bases from J, with 8 bases between. CDR3 bases: TGTGCCAGCAGTGACGAGGGGCATCAGCCCCAGCATTTT. Encoded protein: CASSDEGHQPQHF.

This clone was seen just once. The chain employs TRBV7-3 and TRBJ2-3, with D tentatively TRBD1 (5 bases). The CDR3 loop spans 15 amino acids. Trimming removed 0 bases at V and 1 base at J, with 8 bases between. From germline, CDR1 is SGHTA and CDR2 FQGTGA. The CDR3 region is CASSLTGVGTDTQYF. In DNA form, the CDR3 reads TGTGCCAGCAGCTTAACAGGGGTGGGCACAGATACGCAGTATTTT.

CDR3 amino acids: CASSLSVADTQYF. CDR3 coding DNA: TGTGCCAGCAGCTTAAGTGTCGCAGATACGCAGTATTTT. The genes are TRBV7-3 and TRBJ2-3; D unclear. With 1 base removed from V and 4 bases from J, the gap between germline ends came to 6 bases. The CDR3 totals 13 residues. CDR1 and CDR2 from the germline V gene are SGHTA and FQGTGA.

This rearrangement joins TRBV19 to TRBJ1-1; D may be TRBD1 (6 bases). Trimming took 1 base from V and 7 from J, leaving 13 bases between them. CDR3 length: 14 residues. The germline CDR1 and CDR2 sequences are LNHDA and SQIVND (reference sequence). CDR3 DNA sequence: TGTGCCAGTAGTATAGTAGGCAGGGGTTATGAAGCTTTCTTT. It specifies CASSIVGRGYEAFF.

This chain links TRBV29-1 with TRBJ2-1; the match to TRBD1 covers 8 bases. The CDR3 covers 16 residues. J lost 9 bases, V lost 6 bases, and 19 bases had no gene match. Looked up from germline, CDR1 is SQVTM and CDR2 is ANQGSEA. Here the CDR3 reads CSVATARTGQRREQFF. The CDR3 DNA is TGCAGCGTGGCCACCGCCAGGACAGGGCAGCGCCGTGAGCAGTTCTTC.

The V call is TRBV3-1 (or the pseudogene TRBV3-2), the J call TRBJ2-1, with 11 bases identical to TRBD2. The ends lost 5 bases at V and 1 base at J; junction bases unmatched: 1. The germline V gene encodes CDR1 LGHDT and CDR2 YNNKEL (reference sequence). The CDR3 sequence is 15 residues long. CDR3 DNA: TGTGCCAGCAGCTCTAGCGGGGGGTCCTACAATGAGCAGTTCTTC. Translated, it gives CASSSSGGSYNEQFF.

As regards this clone: The sample holds other DNA sequences that translate to the same CDR3. This chain joins TRBV7-2 and TRBJ2-7; 10 nucleotides line up with TRBD2. Germline-derived CDR1 and CDR2 are SGHTA and FQGNSA. The CDR3 has 15 amino acids. The ends lost 0 bases at V and 2 bases at J; junction bases unmatched: 1. CDR3 in amino acids: CASSLAAGGPYEQYV. The CDR3 nucleotides read TGTGCCAGCAGCTTAGCAGCGGGGGGGCCCTACGAGCAGTACGTC.